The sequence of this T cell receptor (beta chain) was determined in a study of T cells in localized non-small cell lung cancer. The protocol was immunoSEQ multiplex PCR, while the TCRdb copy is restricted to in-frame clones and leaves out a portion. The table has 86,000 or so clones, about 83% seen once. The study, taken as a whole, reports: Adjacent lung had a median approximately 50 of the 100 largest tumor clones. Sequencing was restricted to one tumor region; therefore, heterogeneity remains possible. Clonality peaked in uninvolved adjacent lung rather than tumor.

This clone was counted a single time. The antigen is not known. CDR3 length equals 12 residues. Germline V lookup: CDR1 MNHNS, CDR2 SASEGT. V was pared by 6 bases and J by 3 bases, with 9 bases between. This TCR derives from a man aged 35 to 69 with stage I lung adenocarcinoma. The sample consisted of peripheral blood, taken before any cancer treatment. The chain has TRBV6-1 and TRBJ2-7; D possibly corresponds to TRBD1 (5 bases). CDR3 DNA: TGTGCCAGCAGCGCAGGGTACTACGAGCAGTACTTC. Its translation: CASSAGYYEQYF.